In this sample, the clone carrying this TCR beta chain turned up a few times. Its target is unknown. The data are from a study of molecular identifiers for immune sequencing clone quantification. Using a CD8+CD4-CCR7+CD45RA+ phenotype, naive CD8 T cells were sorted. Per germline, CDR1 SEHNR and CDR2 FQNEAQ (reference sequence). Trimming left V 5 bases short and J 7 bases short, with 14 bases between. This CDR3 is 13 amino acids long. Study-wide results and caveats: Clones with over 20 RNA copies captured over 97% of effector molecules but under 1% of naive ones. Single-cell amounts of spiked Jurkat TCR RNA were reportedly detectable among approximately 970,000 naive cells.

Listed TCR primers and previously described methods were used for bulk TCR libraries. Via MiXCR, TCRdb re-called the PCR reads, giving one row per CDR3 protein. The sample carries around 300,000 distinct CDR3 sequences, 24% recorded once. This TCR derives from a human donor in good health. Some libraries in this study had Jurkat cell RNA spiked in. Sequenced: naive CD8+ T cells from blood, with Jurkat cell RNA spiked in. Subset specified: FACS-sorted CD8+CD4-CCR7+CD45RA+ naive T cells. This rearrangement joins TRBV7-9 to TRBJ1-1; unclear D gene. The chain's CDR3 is CASSRVVGNEAFF. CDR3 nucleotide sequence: TGTGCCAGCAGCCGAGTGGTAGGTAATGAAGCTTTCTTT. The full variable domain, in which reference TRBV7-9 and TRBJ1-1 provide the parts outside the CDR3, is DTGVSQNPRHKITKRGQNVTFRCDPISEHNRLYWYRQTLGQGPEFLTYFQNEAQLEKSRLLSDRFSAERPKGSFSTLEIQRTEQGDSAMYLCASSRVVGNEAFFGQGTRLTVV.